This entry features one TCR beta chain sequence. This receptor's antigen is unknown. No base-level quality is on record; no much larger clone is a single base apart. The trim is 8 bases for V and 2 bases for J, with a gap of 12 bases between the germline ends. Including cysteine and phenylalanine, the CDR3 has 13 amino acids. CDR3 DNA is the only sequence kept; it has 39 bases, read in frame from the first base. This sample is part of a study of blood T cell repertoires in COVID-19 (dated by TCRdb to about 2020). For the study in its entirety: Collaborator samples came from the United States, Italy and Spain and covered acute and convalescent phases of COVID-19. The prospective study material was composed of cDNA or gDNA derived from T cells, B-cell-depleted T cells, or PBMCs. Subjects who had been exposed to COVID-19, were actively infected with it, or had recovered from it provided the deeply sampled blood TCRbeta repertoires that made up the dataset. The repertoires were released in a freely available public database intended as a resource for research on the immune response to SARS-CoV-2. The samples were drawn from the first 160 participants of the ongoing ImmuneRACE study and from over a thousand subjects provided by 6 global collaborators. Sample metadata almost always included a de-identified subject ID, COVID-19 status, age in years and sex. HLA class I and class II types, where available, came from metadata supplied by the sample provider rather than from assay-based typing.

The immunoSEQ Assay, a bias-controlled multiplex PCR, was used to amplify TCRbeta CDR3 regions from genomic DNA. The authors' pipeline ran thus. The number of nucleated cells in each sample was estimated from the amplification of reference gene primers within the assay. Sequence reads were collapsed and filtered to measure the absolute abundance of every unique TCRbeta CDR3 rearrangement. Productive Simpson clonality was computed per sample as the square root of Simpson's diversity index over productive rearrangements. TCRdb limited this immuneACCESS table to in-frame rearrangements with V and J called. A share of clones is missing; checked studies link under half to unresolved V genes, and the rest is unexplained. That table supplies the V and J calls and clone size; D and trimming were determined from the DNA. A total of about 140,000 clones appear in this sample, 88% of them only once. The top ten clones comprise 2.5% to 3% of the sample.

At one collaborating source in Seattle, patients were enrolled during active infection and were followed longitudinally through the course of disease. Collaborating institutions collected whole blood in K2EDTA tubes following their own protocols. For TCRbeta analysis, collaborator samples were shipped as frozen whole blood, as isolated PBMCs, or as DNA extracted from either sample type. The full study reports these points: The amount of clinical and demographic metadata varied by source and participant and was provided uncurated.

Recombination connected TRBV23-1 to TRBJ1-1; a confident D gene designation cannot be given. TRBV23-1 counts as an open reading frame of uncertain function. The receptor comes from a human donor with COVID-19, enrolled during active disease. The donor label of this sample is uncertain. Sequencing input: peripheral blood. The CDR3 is CASGRGSNTEAFF. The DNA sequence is TGCGCCAGCGGCCGAGGGTCCAACACTGAAGCTTTCTTT.